The 32 T cell receptor beta chains given below trace back to one sample, sequenced in a study of blood T cell repertoires in COVID-19. The assay was immunoSEQ multiplex PCR, and TCRdb's table has in-frame clones only and misses some. This table has more than 95,000 clones, roughly 85% appearing once. Material: peripheral blood. These receptors were taken from an elderly man with active or convalescent COVID-19.

This chain links TRBV4-3 with TRBJ2-7; 11 positions match TRBD2. After removal of 3 bases from V and 1 base from J, the junction contained 5 bases not matched to a gene. The length of the CDR3 is 16 residues. Germline V CDR1 and CDR2: LGHNA, YSLEER. CDR3 region: CASSQTWTSGSYEQYF. The CDR3 bases are TGCGCCAGCAGCCAGACCTGGACTAGCGGGTCCTACGAGCAGTACTTC.

This clone has only a few counts. This chain links TRBV9 with TRBJ2-7; TRBD1 agrees at 11 bases. CDR1 is SGDLS and CDR2 is YYNGEE in the germline V gene. Trimming removed 4 bases from V and 1 base from J; junction bases left unmatched: 4. This CDR3 is 15 amino acids long. The CDR3 bases are TGTGCCAGCAGCCCCGGACAGGGGGCTTCCTACGAGCAGTACTTC. This translates into CASSPGQGASYEQYF.

The chain couples TRBV11-2 to TRBJ2-5; no firm D call. This CDR3 comprises 14 residues. V shed 3 bases and J shed 2 bases, with 10 bases lying between them. Germline V gene data show CDR1 as SGHAT and CDR2 as FQNNGV. The CDR3 coding sequence is TGTGCCAGCAGCTTTGGGTACAGTCAAGAGACCCAGTACTTC. This gives the protein CASSFGYSQETQYF.

The rearrangement uses TRBV28 and TRBJ1-4, with TRBD1 matching over 8 bases. With 6 bases clipped from V and 10 bases from J, the junction kept 16 bases outside the gene matches. This CDR3 is built from 16 residues. Germline V gives CDR1 MDHEN, CDR2 SYDVKM. The CDR3 loop is CASSPWAQGENRKLFF. DNA of the CDR3: TGTGCCAGCAGCCCATGGGCACAGGGGGAGAATCGAAAACTGTTTTTT.

This chain uses TRBV21-1 with TRBJ2-7; the D call TRBD2 from the table was never checked on the DNA. TRBV21-1 is assigned pseudogene status. This CDR3 has 14 amino acids. The CDR3 DNA sequence: TGTGCCAGCAGCAAAGGCGGGGGGGACTACGAGCAGTACTTC. Residues: CASSKGGGDYEQYF.

About this clone itself: Within the sample, other DNA sequences also encode this same CDR3. The chain combines TRBV5-1 with TRBJ1-4; 7 bases are a match to TRBD1. CDR1 and CDR2 (germline): SGHRS, YFSETQ. The CDR3 is 15 residues long. The V segment lost 0 bases and the J segment 6 bases; nucleotides outside the gene matches: 5. As DNA, the CDR3 is TGCGCCAGCAGCTTGGGAGGCAGGGGGGATGAAAAACTGTTTTTT. It encodes CASSLGGRGDEKLFF. The variable domain in full, completed from reference TRBV5-1 and TRBJ1-4, reads KAGVTQTPRYLIKTRGQQVTLSCSPISGHRSVSWYQQTPGQGLQFLFEYFSETQRNKGNFPGRFSGRQFSNSRSEMNVSTLELGDSALYLCASSLGGRGDEKLFFGSGTQLSVL.

The rearrangement joins TRBV2 to TRBJ2-1, with a weak D call TRBD1 (6 bases). Per germline, CDR1 SNHLY and CDR2 FYNNEI. V was clipped by 10 bases and J by 8 bases, with 12 bases between them. This CDR3 contains 11 residues. The CDR3 protein is CATLQGHEQFF. The CDR3 region has the DNA TGTGCCACCTTACAGGGACATGAGCAGTTCTTC.

J is TRBJ2-3 and V is TRBV7-2, with D uncertain. Germline loops: CDR1 SGHTA, CDR2 FQGNSA. The V and J ends lost 4 bases and 1 base respectively, with 12 bases between them. The CDR3 runs to 15 residues. The CDR3 here is CASSSLVGGTDTQYF. The CDR3 DNA follows: TGTGCCAGCAGCTCTTTGGTCGGAGGCACAGATACGCAGTATTTT.

The table lists this clone with a few counts. The gene calls are TRBV24-1 and TRBJ1-5, with TRBD1 as a possible D gene (5 bases). CDR3 size: 13 residues. Germline-derived CDR1 and CDR2 are KGHDR and SFDVKD. V lost 5 bases, J lost 9 bases, and 13 bases lay in between. The DNA of the CDR3 is TGTGCCACCAGTGCCGGGGACTTAATGCCCCAGCATTTT. The encoded protein is CATSAGDLMPQHF.

The chain couples TRBV9 to TRBJ2-1; tentatively, D is TRBD2 (6 bases). The ends were cut back, 4 bases at V and 8 bases at J, with 19 bases in the middle. The CDR3 is 15 residues long. Germline assignment: CDR1 SGDLS and CDR2 YYNGEE. For the CDR3, the DNA is TGTGCCAGCAGCCAAAGACTGACTAGTTCAGATGAGCAGTTCTTC. It specifies CASSQRLTSSDEQFF. Together with reference TRBV9 and TRBJ2-1, the CDR3 gives the full variable domain: DSGVTQTPKHLITATGQRVTLRCSPRSGDLSVYWYQQSLDQGLQFLIQYYNGEERAKGNILERFSAQQFPDLHSELNLSSLELGDSALYFCASSQRLTSSDEQFFGPGTRLTVL.

CDR3 region: CASSLGKGLAGGLNEQFF. In nucleotides, the CDR3 is TGTGCCAGCAGCTTAGGAAAGGGACTAGCGGGAGGGCTGAATGAGCAGTTCTTC. The gene calls are TRBV11-2 and TRBJ2-1, with TRBD2 matching over 16 bases. Germline CDR1 SGHAT, CDR2 FQNNGV. The CDR3 is made up of 18 amino acids. J was trimmed by 7 bases and V by 1 base; bases with no gene match: 7. Supplemented by reference TRBV11-2 and TRBJ2-1, the full variable domain reads EAGVAQSPRYKIIEKRQSVAFWCNPISGHATLYWYQQILGQGPKLLIQFQNNGVVDDSQLPKDRFSAERLKGVDSTLKIQPAKLEDSAVYLCASSLGKGLAGGLNEQFFGPGTRLTVL.

The chain combines TRBV11-1 with TRBJ1-3, with 8 bases lining up with TRBD1. This CDR3 region has 16 residues. Losses at the gene ends were 5 bases for V and 2 bases for J; bases not matched to a gene: 8. Germline loops: CDR1 SGHAT, CDR2 FQDESV (reference sequence). The CDR3 DNA reads as TGTGCCAGCAGCCCACCAGGACAGGGCCCTGGAAACACCATATATTTT. Translation gives CASSPPGQGPGNTIYF. Full variable domain (missing parts from reference TRBV11-1 and TRBJ1-3): EAEVAQSPRYKITEKSQAVAFWCDPISGHATLYWYRQILGQGPELLVQFQDESVVDDSQLPKDRFSAERLKGVDSTLKIQPAELGDSAMYLCASSPPGQGPGNTIYFGEGSWLTVV.

The V call is TRBV5-4, the J call TRBJ1-1; 9 bases match TRBD1. The V segment lost 5 bases and the J segment 5 bases; nucleotides outside the gene matches: 7. CDR1 SGHNT and CDR2 YYREEE come from the germline V gene (reference sequence). The CDR3 length is 14 residues. The CDR3 sequence is CASSIQGARTEAFF. CDR3 DNA: TGTGCCAGCAGTATACAGGGGGCGAGAACTGAAGCTTTCTTT.

V is TRBV7-2 and J is TRBJ2-1; TRBD1 might be the D (5 bases). V lost 0 bases, J lost 6 bases, and 12 bases lay in between. The CDR3 consists of 15 residues. Germline-derived CDR1 and CDR2 are SGHTA and FQGNSA. CDR3 protein: CASSLAFIRVNEQFF. The CDR3 nucleotides are TGTGCCAGCAGCTTAGCGTTTATCAGGGTCAATGAGCAGTTCTTC.

V is TRBV29-1 and J is TRBJ1-1; 8 bases are shared with TRBD1. Germline trimming cut 7 bases from V and 0 bases from J; bases unmatched to any gene: 4. In germline, CDR1 is SQVTM, CDR2 ANQGSEA. The CDR3 has 13 residues. CDR3 sequence: CSAGQGLNTEAFF. CDR3 in DNA: TGCAGCGCAGGACAGGGATTGAACACTGAAGCTTTCTTT.

The gene calls are TRBV7-2 and TRBJ2-2; 10 nucleotides agree with TRBD2. Germline lookup yields CDR1 SGHTA and CDR2 FQGNSA. This CDR3 spans 17 amino acids. J was trimmed by 1 base and V by 0 bases; bases with no gene match: 2. The CDR3 sequence: CASSLAGLAVNTGELFF. CDR3 DNA: TGTGCCAGCAGCTTAGCCGGACTAGCGGTGAACACCGGGGAGCTGTTTTTT.

This rearrangement joins TRBV2 to TRBJ1-2, with 7 nucleotides matching TRBD1. Germline trimming cut 7 bases from V and 7 bases from J; bases unmatched to any gene: 12. From germline, CDR1 is SNHLY and CDR2 FYNNEI. The CDR3 spans 14 residues. DNA of the CDR3: TGTGCCAGCACCCCCAAGGAGGGGGCGCTTGGCTACACCTTC. Its protein is CASTPKEGALGYTF.

The sample holds one count of this clone. This chain uses TRBV2 with TRBJ2-3; 9 nucleotides agree with TRBD2. Germline V gives CDR1 SNHLY, CDR2 FYNNEI. Unmatched junction bases numbered 4, after V lost 2 bases and J lost 4 bases. The CDR3 has 15 residues. The CDR3 region is CASSEIGGGADTQYF. CDR3 in DNA: TGTGCCAGCAGTGAAATTGGCGGGGGGGCAGATACGCAGTATTTT.

The rearrangement joins TRBV5-1 to TRBJ2-7; 8 bases are shared with TRBD2. CDR3 length: 15 residues. Germline CDR1 SGHRS, CDR2 YFSETQ. With V trimmed by 1 base and J by 3 bases, 6 bases remained unmatched. CDR3 sequence reads: CASSLSGGGVYEQYF. The CDR3 DNA sequence: TGCGCCAGCAGCTTGTCGGGAGGGGGAGTCTACGAGCAGTACTTC.

CDR3 DNA sequence: TGCGCCAGCAGCAACAGGGAAAGTAACTATGGCTACACCTTC. It codes for CASSNRESNYGYTF. The chain carries TRBV5-1 and TRBJ1-2; D is possibly TRBD1 (6 bases). The length of the CDR3 is 14 residues. Germline CDR1 reads SGHRS; CDR2 reads YFSETQ. V dropped 4 bases and J dropped 1 base, with 11 bases sitting between them.

V usage is TRBV14 and J usage is TRBJ2-1; TRBD2 aligns across 9 bases. In germline, CDR1 is SGHDN, CDR2 FVKESK. This CDR3 is 17 amino acids long. Trimming at V came to 0 bases and at J to 4 bases, leaving 7 bases not matched to a gene. The CDR3 spells CASSQDVDSGGYNEQFF. The CDR3 DNA follows: TGTGCCAGCAGCCAAGATGTTGATAGCGGGGGATACAATGAGCAGTTCTTC.

In DNA form, the CDR3 reads TGTGCCAGCAGTTACTCGAGGTCCCCTGGAACCGGGGAGCTGTTTTTT. Translated, it gives CASSYSRSPGTGELFF. The chain uses TRBV6-5 and TRBJ2-2; D gene unclear. V was cut by 0 bases and J by 5 bases, with 13 bases left in between. The CDR3 has 16 residues. The germline CDR1 and CDR2 sequences are MNHEY and SVGAGI.

The genes are TRBV14 and TRBJ1-4; a possible D gene is TRBD1 (5 bases). The CDR3 length is 15 residues. The V gene lost 2 bases and the J gene lost 4 bases, with 11 bases spanning the gap. Germline V CDR1 and CDR2: SGHDN, FVKESK. The DNA for the CDR3 is TGTGCCAGCAGCCAACTCTCAGGGCTTAATGAAAAACTGTTTTTT. Its protein product is CASSQLSGLNEKLFF.

The chain carries TRBV7-2 and TRBJ2-7; 9 bases fit TRBD2. Germline CDR1 and CDR2: SGHTA and FQGNSA. The CDR3 contains 15 residues. V shed 3 bases, J shed 5 bases, and the junction held 8 bases outside the gene matches. Here the CDR3 DNA reads TGTGCCAGCAGCTTGGTCGCGGGAGGGCCTGACGAGCAGTACTTC. The encoded protein is CASSLVAGGPDEQYF.

The V call is TRBV6-2 or TRBV6-3, the J call TRBJ2-5; the match to TRBD1 covers 9 bases. Germline V CDR1 and CDR2: MNHEY, SVGEGT. The CDR3 is made up of 16 amino acids. After removal of 5 bases from V and 4 bases from J, the junction contained 11 bases not matched to a gene. This chain's CDR3 is CASSGTGFGGLETQYF. CDR3 DNA sequence: TGTGCCAGCAGTGGGACAGGGTTTGGTGGGTTAGAGACCCAGTACTTC.

V and J are TRBV6-5 and TRBJ1-6, with 7 nucleotides matching TRBD1. CDR1 MNHEY and CDR2 SVGAGI come from the germline V gene. J lost 7 bases, V lost 6 bases, and 6 bases had no gene match. The CDR3 covers 14 residues. The CDR3 reads CASRSDRVNSPLHF. In nucleotides, the CDR3 is TGTGCCAGCAGGAGTGACAGGGTAAATTCACCCCTCCACTTT.

The chain links TRBV9 to TRBJ1-2, with TRBD1 matching 8 bases. Germline loops: CDR1 SGDLS, CDR2 YYNGEE. Trimming at V came to 3 bases and at J to 0 bases, leaving 4 bases not matched to a gene. The CDR3 extends over 15 amino acids. In DNA form, the CDR3 reads TGTGCCAGCAGCGCAATACAGGGGGCTAACTATGGCTACACCTTC. It is translated as CASSAIQGANYGYTF.

The V gene is TRBV7-9, the J gene TRBJ2-5; D ambiguous. Germline loops: CDR1 SEHNR, CDR2 FQNEAQ (reference sequence). V was trimmed by 1 base and J by 0 bases, leaving 6 bases between them. The CDR3 is made up of 14 amino acids. Written as DNA, the CDR3 is TGTGCCAGCAGCTTAGGAGGTGACCAAGAGACCCAGTACTTC. Translating it yields CASSLGGDQETQYF.

The genes are TRBV6-5 and TRBJ2-7; 7 bases agree with TRBD1. The trim removed 5 bases at V and 6 bases at J, leaving 7 bases unmatched. Germline V gene sequence: CDR1 MNHEY, CDR2 SVGAGI. The CDR3 totals 13 residues. The CDR3 DNA follows: TGTGCCAGCAGTACGACAGGGTATGGCGAGCAGTACTTC. Amino acid sequence: CASSTTGYGEQYF.

The chain combines TRBV20-1 with TRBJ2-7; 9 bases match TRBD1. The CDR3 runs to 14 residues. Per germline, CDR1 DFQATT and CDR2 SNEGSKA (reference sequence). The trim removed 3 bases at V and 1 base at J, leaving 4 bases unmatched. CDR3 region: CSASSGTGSYEQYF. CDR3 nucleotide sequence: TGCAGTGCTAGTTCCGGGACAGGGTCCTACGAGCAGTACTTC.

Written as DNA, the CDR3 is TGTGCCAGCAGTCTAGCGGGAGGGCCCTACAATGAGCAGTTCTTC. This codes for CASSLAGGPYNEQFF. The chain combines TRBV6-2 or TRBV6-3 with TRBJ2-1; 12 bases align to TRBD2. CDR3 length equals 15 residues. Germline V CDR1 and CDR2: MNHEY, SVGEGT. The junction had 1 base not matched to a gene; V was cut back by 5 bases and J by 2 bases.

V gene TRBV5-1 combines with J gene TRBJ1-1; 8 bases map to TRBD1. The germline gives CDR1 SGHRS, CDR2 YFSETQ. The J segment lost 4 bases and the V segment lost 3 bases, leaving 8 bases of the junction unmatched. This CDR3 contains 15 residues. CDR3 DNA: TGCGCCAGCAGCTCCGGGACAGGAAGCGGCACTGAAGCTTTCTTT. It yields the protein CASSSGTGSGTEAFF.